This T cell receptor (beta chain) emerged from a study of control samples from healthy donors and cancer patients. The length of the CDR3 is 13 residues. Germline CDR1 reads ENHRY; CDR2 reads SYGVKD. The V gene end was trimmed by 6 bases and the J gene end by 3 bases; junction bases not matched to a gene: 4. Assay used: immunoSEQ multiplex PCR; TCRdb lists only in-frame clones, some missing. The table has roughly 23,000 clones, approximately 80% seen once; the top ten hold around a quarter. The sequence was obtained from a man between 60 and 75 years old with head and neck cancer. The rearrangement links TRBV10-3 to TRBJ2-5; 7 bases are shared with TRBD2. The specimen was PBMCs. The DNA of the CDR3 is TGTGCCATCAGGGGGGGGACTGAAGAGACCCAGTACTTC. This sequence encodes CAIRGGTEETQYF.